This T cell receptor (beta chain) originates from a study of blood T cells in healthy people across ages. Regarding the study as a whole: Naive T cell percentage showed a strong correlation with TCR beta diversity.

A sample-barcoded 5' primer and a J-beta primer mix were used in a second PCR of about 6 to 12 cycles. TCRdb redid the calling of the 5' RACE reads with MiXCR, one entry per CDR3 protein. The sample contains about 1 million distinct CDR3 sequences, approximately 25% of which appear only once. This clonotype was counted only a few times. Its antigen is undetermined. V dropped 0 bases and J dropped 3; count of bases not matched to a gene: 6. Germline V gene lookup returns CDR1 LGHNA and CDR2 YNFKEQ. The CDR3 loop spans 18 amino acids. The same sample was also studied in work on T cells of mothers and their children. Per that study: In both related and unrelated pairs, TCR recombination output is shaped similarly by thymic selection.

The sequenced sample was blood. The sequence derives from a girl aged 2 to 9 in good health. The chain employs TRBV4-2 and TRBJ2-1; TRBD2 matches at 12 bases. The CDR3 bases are TGTGCCAGCAGCCAAGATTTCCCTAGCGGGAGGGACTACAATGAGCAGTTCTTC. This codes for CASSQDFPSGRDYNEQFF.